This TCR beta chain was profiled in a study of cytomegalovirus exposure and HLA in healthy donors. Points from the study as a whole: When a later analysis was performed, an Asian-associated ancestry cluster reportedly had fewer N-insertions than the roughly 730-donor mean.

Both 60 Vbeta primers and 13 Jbeta primers went into the PCR. TCRdb keeps only in-frame clones here, not all; method: immunoSEQ multiplex PCR. The profile covers 80,000 to 130,000 clones, with about 70% appearing a single time and around 5% taken by the ten largest. The CDR3 extends over 16 amino acids. Trimming cost V 4 bases and J 2 bases; bases outside gene matches: 5. In germline, CDR1 is MNHEY, CDR2 SMNVEV (reference sequence). Details on this clone: The antigen is unknown.

Sequenced input: PBMCs. This TCR came from a young woman in good health and CMV-seropositive. The V and J genes are TRBV27 and TRBJ2-7; 13 nucleotides match TRBD2. The CDR3 nucleotides read TGTGCCAGCAGTTCCCTGGGGACTAGCGGGACCTACGAGCAGTACTTC. Protein: CASSSLGTSGTYEQYF.